This T cell receptor beta chain was profiled in a study of blood T cell repertoires in COVID-19. Looking at the study overall: Sample material is recorded as cDNA or gDNA derived from T cells, B-cell-depleted T cells, or PBMCs.

There are 15 residues in the CDR3. Trimming removed 8 bases from V and 3 bases from J; junction bases left unmatched: 7. CDR1 MDHEN and CDR2 SYDVKM come from the germline V gene. Using immunoSEQ multiplex PCR, the repertoire was profiled, and TCRdb retains in-frame clones only, with some absent. Of around 170,000 clones detected, approximately 74% appear once; the ten largest clones hold less than 3%. This chain uses TRBV28 with TRBJ2-1; 10 nucleotides match TRBD2. This TCR was sampled from a woman of 80 years or more with acute or convalescent COVID-19. The sample consisted of peripheral blood. DNA for the CDR3: TGTGCCAGCTATGGACTAGCGGACGGCTACAATGAGCAGTTCTTC. Residues: CASYGLADGYNEQFF.